A single sample gave rise to the 10 T cell receptor beta chains below, sequenced in a study of early T cells in non-severe SARS-CoV-2 infection. In TCRdb, the 5' RACE reads were re-called with MiXCR into one record per CDR3 protein. The table shows 66,000 or so distinct CDR3 sequences, with around 13% occurring only once. The specimen was whole blood. Every receptor here comes from an adult who was a healthcare worker with PCR-confirmed SARS-CoV-2 infection or an uninfected control (not recorded which).

This clonotype was observed many times. The chain joins TRBV10-2 to TRBJ2-7; maybe TRBD2 (7 bases). The ends were cut back, 6 bases at V and 1 base at J, with 16 bases in the middle. The germline V gene has CDR1 WSHSY and CDR2 SAAADI. CDR3 length: 15 residues. This CDR3 reads CASRGGGSLSYEQYF. CDR3 coding DNA: TGCGCCAGCAGGGGGGGCGGGAGCCTTTCCTACGAGCAGTACTTC.

The sample holds a few counts of this clonotype. The chain is built from TRBV3-1 and TRBJ2-7, with D tentatively TRBD1 or TRBD2 (5 bases each). The germline V gene has CDR1 LGHDT and CDR2 YNNKEL (reference sequence). The CDR3 covers 13 residues. V shed 4 bases and J shed 6 bases, with 13 bases lying between them. CDR3 DNA: TGTGCCAGCAGCCCCCGCGAGGGGAGCGAGCAGTACTTC. Encoded protein: CASSPREGSEQYF.

This clonotype showed up many times. The chain employs TRBV28 and TRBJ1-3; D remains unclear. The CDR3 has 14 residues. Trimming cost V 1 base and J 0 bases, with 4 bases left between them. Germline V gives CDR1 MDHEN, CDR2 SYDVKM. CDR3 in DNA: TGTGCCAGCAGTTTATCGGGCTCTGGAAACACCATATATTTT. It is translated as CASSLSGSGNTIYF.

This clonotype was counted between two and nine times. The chain uses TRBV7-2 and TRBJ2-7; TRBD2 agrees at 7 bases. This CDR3 has 15 residues. After removal of 5 bases from V and 5 bases from J, the junction contained 12 bases not matched to a gene. Germline V gives CDR1 SGHTA, CDR2 FQGNSA. CDR3 amino acids: CASSARISGSHEQYF. As DNA, the CDR3 is TGTGCCAGCAGCGCCCGGATTAGCGGGTCCCACGAGCAGTACTTC.

This clonotype came up many times. The chain recombines TRBV6-1 with TRBJ2-7, with D uncertain. Germline loops: CDR1 MNHNS, CDR2 SASEGT. V was trimmed by 0 bases and J by 3 bases, leaving 15 bases between them. The CDR3 is made up of 16 amino acids. The CDR3 sequence is CASSEAGSLTFYEQYF. The CDR3 DNA is TGTGCCAGCAGTGAAGCAGGGTCCCTAACATTCTACGAGCAGTACTTC.

This clonotype appeared a few times. The chain links TRBV29-1 to TRBJ1-1, with D perhaps matching TRBD1 (5 bases). Germline values: CDR1 SQVTM, CDR2 ANQGSEA. Trimming cost V 7 bases and J 2 bases, with 11 bases left between them. The CDR3 consists of 12 residues. This CDR3 is CSASGANTEAFF. In DNA, the CDR3 is TGCAGCGCATCCGGGGCCAACACTGAAGCTTTCTTT.

This clonotype was seen repeatedly, ten times or more. The chain is built from TRBV10-3 and TRBJ2-2, with 8 bases that match TRBD1. This CDR3 contains 12 residues. Germline lookup yields CDR1 ENHRY and CDR2 SYGVKD. In DNA, the CDR3 is TGTGCGGCGGCAGGGGGCCGAGGGGAGCTGTTTTTT. The encoded protein is CAAAGGRGELFF.

This clonotype was seen a few times. This chain uses TRBV7-2 with TRBJ2-1, with D hard to call. CDR3 size: 11 residues. With 1 base removed from V and 6 bases from J, the gap between germline ends came to 1 base. In germline, CDR1 is SGHTA, CDR2 FQGNSA. The CDR3: CASSLVNEQFF. As DNA, the CDR3 is TGTGCCAGCAGCTTAGTCAATGAGCAGTTCTTC.

This clonotype has just a few counts. J is TRBJ1-5 and V is TRBV12-3 or TRBV12-4; 7 bases agree with TRBD1. Trimming took 6 bases from V and 7 from J; bases not matched to a gene: 6. The CDR3 consists of 13 residues. CDR3 sequence reads: CASRTGEGQPQHF. In nucleotides, the CDR3 is TGTGCCAGCAGAACAGGGGAGGGGCAGCCCCAGCATTTT.

V and J are TRBV20-1 and TRBJ2-1, with a possible D match to TRBD2 (6 bases). The CDR3 loop spans 12 amino acids. The V gene's germline CDR1 is DFQATT and CDR2 SNEGSKA (reference sequence). V lost 6 bases and J lost 9, with 15 bases in between. DNA of the CDR3: TGCAGTGCCCGCCCCCGTAGCGGTGAGCAGTTCTTC. Protein product: CSARPRSGEQFF.